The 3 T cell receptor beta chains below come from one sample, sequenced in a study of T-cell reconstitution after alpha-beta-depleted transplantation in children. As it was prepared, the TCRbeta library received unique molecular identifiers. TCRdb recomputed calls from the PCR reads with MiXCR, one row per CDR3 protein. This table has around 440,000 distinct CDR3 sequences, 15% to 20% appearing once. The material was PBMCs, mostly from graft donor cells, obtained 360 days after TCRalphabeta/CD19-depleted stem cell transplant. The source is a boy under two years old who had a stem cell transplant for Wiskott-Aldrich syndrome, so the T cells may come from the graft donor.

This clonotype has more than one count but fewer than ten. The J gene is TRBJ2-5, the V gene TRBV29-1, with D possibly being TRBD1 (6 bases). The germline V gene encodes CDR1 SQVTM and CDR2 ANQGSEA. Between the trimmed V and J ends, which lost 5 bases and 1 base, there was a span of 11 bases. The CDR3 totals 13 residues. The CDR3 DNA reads TGCAGCGTTTCCCCAGGGGTCCAAGAGACCCAGTACTTC. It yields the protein CSVSPGVQETQYF.

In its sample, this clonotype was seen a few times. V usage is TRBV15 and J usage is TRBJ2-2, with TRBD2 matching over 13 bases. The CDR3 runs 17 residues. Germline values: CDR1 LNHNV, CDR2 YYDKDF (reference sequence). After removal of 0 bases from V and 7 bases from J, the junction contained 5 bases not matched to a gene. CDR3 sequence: CATSRDPLAGGVGELFF. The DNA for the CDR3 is TGTGCCACCAGCAGAGATCCACTAGCGGGAGGGGTCGGGGAGCTGTTTTTT.

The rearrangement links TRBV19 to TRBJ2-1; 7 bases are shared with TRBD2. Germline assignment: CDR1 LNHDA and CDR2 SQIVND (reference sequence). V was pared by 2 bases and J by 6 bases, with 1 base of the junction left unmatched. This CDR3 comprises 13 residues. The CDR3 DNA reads TGTGCCAGTAGTATAAGGACTAGCAATGAGCAGTTCTTC. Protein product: CASSIRTSNEQFF.